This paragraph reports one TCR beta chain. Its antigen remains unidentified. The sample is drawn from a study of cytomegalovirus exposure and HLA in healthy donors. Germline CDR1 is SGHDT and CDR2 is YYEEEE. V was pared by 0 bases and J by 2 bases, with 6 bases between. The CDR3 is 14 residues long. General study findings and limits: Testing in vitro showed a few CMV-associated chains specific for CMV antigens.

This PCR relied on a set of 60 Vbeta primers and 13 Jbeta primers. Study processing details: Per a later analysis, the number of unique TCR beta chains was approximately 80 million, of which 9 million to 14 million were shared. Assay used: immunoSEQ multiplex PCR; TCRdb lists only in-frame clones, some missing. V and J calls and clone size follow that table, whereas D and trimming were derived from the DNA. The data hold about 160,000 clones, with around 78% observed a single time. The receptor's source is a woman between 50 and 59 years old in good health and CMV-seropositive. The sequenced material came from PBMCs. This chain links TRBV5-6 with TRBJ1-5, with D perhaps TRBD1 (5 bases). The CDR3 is CASSLVGRNQPQHF. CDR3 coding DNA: TGTGCCAGCAGCTTGGTGGGGCGCAATCAGCCCCAGCATTTT.